The T cell receptor (beta chain) described here comes from a study of cytomegalovirus exposure and HLA in healthy donors. Whole-study results and caveats: There were some public TCRs occurring in many donors, but most TCR sequences were rare. A later analysis showed that HLA-associated TCR beta chains had undergone more clonal expansion than equally common others. A previous analysis found most TCR beta V segments productive roughly 90% or roughly 30% of the time.

As to this clone: Its target is not known.

Participants comprised healthy donors of bone marrow. PCR used 60 Vbeta primers and 13 Jbeta primers. Assay used: immunoSEQ multiplex PCR; TCRdb lists only in-frame clones, some missing. The profile shows about 170,000 clones, about 85% of them singletons. V was pared by 0 bases and J by 5 bases, with 7 bases between. Germline V lookup: CDR1 LNHDA, CDR2 SQIVND (reference sequence). CDR3 length equals 13 residues. This clonotype was sampled from a man aged 30 to 39 in good health and CMV-seropositive. This sequence joins TRBV19 and TRBJ1-1, with D unresolved. The sequencing input was PBMCs. The CDR3 nucleotides read TGTGCCAGTAGTATAGATAGCGAGACTGAAGCTTTCTTT. Translation: CASSIDSETEAFF.